These T cell receptor beta chains were read from a single sample in a study of T cell changes during pregnancy in multiple sclerosis. Using immunoSEQ multiplex PCR, the repertoire was profiled, and TCRdb retains in-frame clones only, with some absent. The repertoire includes 45,000 to 75,000 clones, 80% to 95% of them detected once, and about 0.85% sits in the top ten. The specimen was peripheral blood, collected in the first trimester of pregnancy. These receptors were obtained from a female donor with multiple sclerosis, enrolled in a pregnancy study. CDR3s include the opening cysteine and the closing phenylalanine or tryptophan. Fields, in order: clone size, D gene, J gene, V gene, CDR3 protein, CDR3 DNA. A D gene is named only where the DNA matches it firmly. Clone size appears in some rows only: once, few, many, or a class for an expanded clone.

.,.,TRBJ1-4,TRBV18,CASSPPAATNEKLFF,TGTGCCAGCTCACCACCCGCGGCAACTAATGAAAAACTGTTTTTT
.,.,TRBJ1-4,TRBV5-1,CASSPREVGEKLFF,TGCGCCAGCAGTCCGAGGGAAGTGGGTGAAAAACTGTTTTTT
.,.,TRBJ2-2,TRBV7-6,CASSQGLTPTGELFF,TGTGCCAGCAGCCAAGGCCTGACTCCCACCGGGGAGCTGTTTTTT
.,TRBD1,TRBJ1-1,TRBV19,CASTHPTGEQGTEAFF,TGTGCCAGTACCCACCCGACAGGGGAGCAAGGAACTGAAGCTTTCTTT
.,.,TRBJ1-4,TRBV5-1,CASSLGGATNEKLFF,TGCGCCAGCAGCTTGGGGGGCGCAACTAATGAAAAACTGTTTTTT
.,TRBD1,TRBJ2-3,TRBV27,CASSSYGQGPDTQYF,TGTGCCAGCAGTTCATACGGACAGGGCCCAGATACGCAGTATTTT
.,TRBD2,TRBJ2-3,TRBV7-6,CASSSPQRGVIVNPQYF,TGTGCCAGCAGCTCACCACAGCGGGGGGTTATAGTGAATCCGCAGTATTTT
.,.,TRBJ2-5,TRBV2,CASPSAIDSRETQYF,TGTGCCAGCCCGTCTGCAATCGACAGCCGGGAGACCCAGTACTTC
.,.,TRBJ2-7,TRBV7-9,CASSFGVPYEQYF,TGTGCCAGCAGCTTCGGGGTCCCCTACGAGCAGTACTTC
.,.,TRBJ1-2,TRBV5-1,CASSLGQSNYGYTF,TGCGCCAGCAGCTTGGGACAGTCTAACTATGGCTACACCTTC
.,.,TRBJ2-1,TRBV6-4,CAGQTGRGNEQFF,TGTGCAGGTCAAACAGGGCGGGGGAATGAGCAGTTCTTC
.,TRBD2,TRBJ2-2,TRBV15,CATRVELAGNTGELFF,TGTGCCACCAGGGTTGAACTAGCGGGGAACACCGGGGAGCTGTTTTTT
.,TRBD1,TRBJ1-5,TRBV19,CASNPAGGIWQPQHF,TGTGCCAGTAATCCGGCAGGGGGAATTTGGCAGCCCCAGCATTTT
.,.,TRBJ1-2,TRBV19,CASKVESGYGYTF,TGTGCCAGTAAAGTCGAAAGCGGCTATGGCTACACCTTC
many,.,TRBJ2-4,TRBV6-6,CASSYDSFGDIQYF,TGTGCCAGCAGTTATGACAGCTTTGGGGACATTCAGTACTTC
.,TRBD1,TRBJ1-2,TRBV27,CASSLFVTGLGNYGYTF,TGTGCCAGCAGTTTATTCGTGACAGGGCTCGGCAACTATGGCTACACCTTC
.,TRBD1,TRBJ1-2,TRBV27,CASSSNTRGRSGYTF,TGTGCCAGCAGTTCAAATACCAGGGGGCGCAGTGGCTACACCTTC
.,TRBD1,TRBJ1-2,TRBV7-6,CASSLALAGQLYGYTF,TGTGCCAGCAGCTTAGCTCTTGCGGGACAGCTCTATGGCTACACCTTC
.,.,TRBJ1-2,TRBV23-1,CASSQSGNRPNYGYTF,TGCGCCAGCAGTCAATCAGGAAACAGGCCCAACTATGGCTACACCTTC
.,.,TRBJ2-7,TRBV27,CASSLSVGSGAYEQYF,TGTGCCAGCAGTTTATCCGTCGGGTCAGGGGCCTACGAGCAGTACTTC
.,TRBD1,TRBJ1-2,TRBV7-2,CASSFGGTALGGYTF,TGTGCCAGCAGCTTTGGCGGGACAGCGTTAGGCGGCTACACCTTC
.,.,TRBJ2-2,TRBV7-6,CASSLVRATGELFF,TGTGCCAGCAGCTTAGTCAGGGCCACCGGGGAGCTGTTTTTT
.,TRBD2,TRBJ2-3,TRBV5-5,CASSFLAGGLTDTQYF,TGTGCCAGCAGCTTTCTGGCGGGGGGCCTCACAGATACGCAGTATTTT
.,.,TRBJ1-2,TRBV7-2,CASGEGTGYGYTF,TGTGCCAGCGGGGAGGGTACAGGCTATGGCTACACCTTC
.,TRBD1,TRBJ1-2,TRBV9,CASSALDRAPNYGYTF,TGTGCCAGCAGCGCCCTCGACAGGGCTCCTAACTATGGCTACACCTTC
.,.,TRBJ2-7,TRBV9,CASSVTGSATYEQYF,TGTGCCAGCAGCGTAACCGGGAGCGCGACCTACGAGCAGTACTTC
.,TRBD1,TRBJ2-1,TRBV5-4,CASSLRDRGYNEQFF,TGTGCCAGCAGCTTGAGGGACAGGGGTTACAATGAGCAGTTCTTC
once,.,TRBJ1-1,TRBV7-2,CASSIFNTEAFF,TGTGCCAGCAGCATATTTAACACTGAAGCTTTCTTT
.,TRBD1,TRBJ1-1,TRBV5-4,CASSRTGGTEAFF,TGTGCCAGCAGTCGGACAGGGGGCACTGAAGCTTTCTTT
.,TRBD2,TRBJ2-5,TRBV7-9,CASSLGPSSGGVRETQYF,TGTGCCAGCAGCTTAGGACCATCTAGCGGGGGGGTCCGGGAGACCCAGTACTTC
.,TRBD2,TRBJ2-3,TRBV5-4,CASSLAAGGHVTDTQYF,TGTGCCAGCAGCTTGGCGGCGGGGGGGCACGTCACAGATACGCAGTATTTT
.,.,TRBJ1-1,TRBV11-3,CASGRTGGREAFF,TGTGCCAGCGGACGTACCGGTGGGAGGGAAGCTTTCTTT
once,.,TRBJ1-2,TRBV5-1,CASSLVVGEGGNYGYTF,TGCGCCAGCAGCTTGGTCGTGGGGGAGGGCGGAAACTATGGCTACACCTTC
.,.,TRBJ2-2,TRBV19,CASSIQTGELFF,TGTGCCAGTAGTATACAGACCGGGGAGCTGTTTTTT
.,.,TRBJ2-7,TRBV15,CATSLRGVTYEQYF,TGTGCCACCAGCCTGCGTGGTGTTACCTACGAGCAGTACTTC
.,TRBD1,TRBJ1-4,TRBV6-1,CASRAGTGGYEKLFF,TGTGCCAGCAGGGCCGGGACAGGGGGGTATGAAAAACTGTTTTTT
.,.,TRBJ2-5,TRBV6-5,CASRPLTRGETQYF,TGTGCCAGCAGGCCCCTTACTAGAGGGGAGACCCAGTACTTC